This TCR beta chain was obtained from a study of shared clonotypes between healthy human individuals. For this clone: Its antigen is as yet unknown.

V shed 2 bases and J shed 0 bases, with 11 bases lying between them. Germline V lookup: CDR1 SQVTM, CDR2 ANQGSEA. The CDR3 contains 15 residues. The naive CD8 fraction comprised CD45RO-negative cells positively selected for CCR7 and excluded terminally differentiated effector memory CD45RA+ cells. Study-wide results and caveats: Sequencing depth was expected to affect clonotype sharing among donors.

Repertoires were generated with immunoSEQ multiplex PCR, while TCRdb's copy carries only in-frame clones and drops some. The data show some 580,000 clones, 95% to 98% seen once. This clonotype was sampled from a man aged 25-40 years in good health. The V call is TRBV29-1, the J call TRBJ2-1; D gene uncertain. What was sequenced was naive CD8+ T cells sorted from blood. The CDR3 coding sequence is TGCAGCGTTGAAATCAGGTCGAACTCCTACAATGAGCAGTTCTTC. Translation gives CSVEIRSNSYNEQFF.